These 17 T cell receptor beta chains were all obtained from the same sample, sequenced in a study of OX40 agonist ivuxolimab in advanced cancers. The method was immunoSEQ multiplex PCR; TCRdb's version includes in-frame clones alone and lacks a portion of them. The sample records roughly 70,000 clones, around 90% being singletons. Specimen: CD4+ or CD8+ T cells sorted from blood, collected in a trial of the OX40 agonist ivuxolimab. These receptors all come from an adult with an advanced solid tumor such as melanoma, head and neck, liver or kidney cancer.

This clone appeared a few times. Other DNA sequences of this sample code for an identical CDR3. The rearrangement joins TRBV5-1 to TRBJ2-3, with D possibly matching TRBD1 (5 bases). CDR1 and CDR2 from the germline V gene are SGHRS and YFSETQ. The CDR3 totals 14 residues. Trimming shortened V by 0 bases and J by 3 bases, and 8 bases separated the two germline ends. CDR3 loop: CASSLAAGTDTQYF. The CDR3 DNA is TGCGCCAGCAGCTTGGCCGCAGGGACAGATACGCAGTATTTT.

This clone was seen only a few times. The rearrangement joins TRBV5-1 to TRBJ2-3; D not certain. Germline CDR1 reads SGHRS; CDR2 reads YFSETQ. The V gene lost 0 bases and the J gene lost 0 bases, with 5 bases spanning the gap. This CDR3 comprises 14 residues. The CDR3 region is CASSLGFSTDTQYF. The CDR3 DNA is TGCGCCAGCAGCTTGGGATTTAGCACAGATACGCAGTATTTT.

The rearrangement joins TRBV11-2 to TRBJ1-2, with no clear D. From germline, CDR1 is SGHAT and CDR2 FQNNGV. This CDR3 spans 14 amino acids. Between the trimmed V and J ends, which lost 5 bases and 2 bases, there was a span of 12 bases. CDR3 DNA sequence: TGTGCCAGCAGCCCCCGCCTAGGGAACTATGGCTACACCTTC. This codes for CASSPRLGNYGYTF.

This clone was detected a few times. V usage is TRBV30 and J usage is TRBJ2-2, with 9 nucleotides matching TRBD2. The CDR3 runs to 16 residues. Losses at the gene ends were 0 bases for V and 6 bases for J; bases not matched to a gene: 8. Germline lookup yields CDR1 GTSNPN and CDR2 SVGIG (reference sequence). The CDR3 DNA follows: TGTGCCTGGAGTGTACGAGGAGCGGGAGGCCCCGGGGAGCTGTTTTTT. This translates into CAWSVRGAGGPGELFF.

This rearrangement joins TRBV15 to TRBJ1-2; the D gene is possibly TRBD1 (5 bases). The CDR3 contains 14 residues. Germline loops: CDR1 LNHNV, CDR2 YYDKDF (reference sequence). Trimming pared 1 base from V and 8 bases from J, leaving 14 bases between. As DNA, the CDR3 is TGTGCCACCAGCAGAGCGGACACGGTTATGGGCTACACCTTC. The encoded protein is CATSRADTVMGYTF.

This clone was seen just once. V gene TRBV10-2 combines with J gene TRBJ1-2, with D perhaps TRBD1 (5 bases). Deletions cut 6 bases from V and 1 base from J, with 18 bases between. The CDR3 totals 16 residues. Germline V gene lookup returns CDR1 WSHSY and CDR2 SAAADI. The CDR3 spells CASSPGVRVDNYGYTF. In DNA, the CDR3 is TGCGCCAGCAGCCCGGGGGTCAGAGTTGATAACTATGGCTACACCTTC.

This chain joins TRBV28 and TRBJ1-2; the D is unclear. The V end lost 7 bases, the J end lost 4 bases, and 10 bases lay between the germline ends. This CDR3 is 12 amino acids long. CDR1 is MDHEN, CDR2 SYDVKM, per germline. The DNA for the CDR3 is TGTGCCAGCAAGAGGACGGGCTATGGCTACACCTTC. Its protein product is CASKRTGYGYTF.

This rearrangement joins TRBV27 to TRBJ1-5; 9 bases match TRBD1. Looked up from germline, CDR1 is MNHEY and CDR2 is SMNVEV (reference sequence). This CDR3 has 14 residues. V was pared by 6 bases and J by 7 bases, with 7 bases of the junction left unmatched. CDR3 nucleotides: TGTGCCAGCAGGAGGGGACAGGGTTCCCAGCCCCAGCATTTT. As protein: CASRRGQGSQPQHF.

J is TRBJ2-5 and V is TRBV6-4, with 7 bases matching TRBD1. The J call may not be correct, given that the DNA end is closer to TRBJ2-7. CDR1 is MRHNA and CDR2 is SNTAGT in the germline V gene. The CDR3 is made up of 16 amino acids. This CDR3 reads CASSDGGQIEPYEQYF. In nucleotides, the CDR3 is TGTGCCAGCAGTGACGGGGGACAGATCGAACCCTACGAGCAGTACTTC.

The J gene is TRBJ1-2, the V gene TRBV27; a possible D gene is TRBD1 (5 bases). From germline, CDR1 is MNHEY and CDR2 SMNVEV (reference sequence). This CDR3 contains 18 residues. Trimming cost V 1 base and J 0 bases, with 18 bases left between them. The CDR3 sequence is CASSLFSSAGRANYGYTF. For the CDR3, the DNA is TGTGCCAGCAGTTTATTCTCTTCTGCAGGGAGAGCTAACTATGGCTACACCTTC.

The J gene is TRBJ1-4, the V gene TRBV19; 10 bases are a match to TRBD1. From germline, CDR1 is LNHDA and CDR2 SQIVND (reference sequence). The J segment lost 7 bases and the V segment lost 7 bases, leaving 6 bases of the junction unmatched. The CDR3 has 14 amino acids. CDR3 protein: CASTTTGGVEKLFF. CDR3 bases: TGTGCCAGTACGACGACAGGGGGCGTTGAAAAACTGTTTTTT. The full variable domain, completed using reference TRBV19 and TRBJ1-4, is DGGITQSPKYLFRKEGQNVTLSCEQNLNHDAMYWYRQDPGQGLRLIYYSQIVNDFQKGDIAEGYSVSREKKESFPLTVTSAQKNPTAFYLCASTTTGGVEKLFFGSGTQLSVL.

V gene TRBV7-9 combines with J gene TRBJ2-3; TRBD2 matches 8 bases. Germline V gives CDR1 SEHNR, CDR2 FQNEAQ (reference sequence). Trimming took 5 bases from V and 4 from J; bases not matched to a gene: 14. The CDR3 loop spans 17 amino acids. CDR3 nucleotide sequence: TGTGCCAGCAGCCCCGCCGAGCTCGGGGGGGCGGCAGATACGCAGTATTTT. Its protein product is CASSPAELGGAADTQYF. Together with reference TRBV7-9 and TRBJ2-3, the CDR3 gives the full variable domain: DTGVSQNPRHKITKRGQNVTFRCDPISEHNRLYWYRQTLGQGPEFLTYFQNEAQLEKSRLLSDRFSAERPKGSFSTLEIQRTEQGDSAMYLCASSPAELGGAADTQYFGPGTRLTVL.

This chain connects TRBV6-6 to TRBJ1-4; possible D gene TRBD1, 5 bases. The CDR3 is 14 residues long. V shed 5 bases and J shed 3 bases, with 10 bases lying between them. Germline-derived CDR1 and CDR2 are MNHNY and SVGAGI (reference sequence). The CDR3 here is CASSQGSANEKLFF. DNA for the CDR3: TGTGCCAGCAGTCAGGGAAGCGCTAATGAAAAACTGTTTTTT.

This chain's CDR3 is CASSARTSGRNEQFF. The CDR3 coding sequence is TGTGCCAGCAGTGCCAGGACTAGCGGACGGAATGAGCAGTTCTTC. This rearrangement joins TRBV2 to TRBJ2-1; TRBD2 matches 10 bases. V shed 4 bases, J shed 7 bases, and the junction held 7 bases outside the gene matches. Germline CDR1 reads SNHLY; CDR2 reads FYNNEI. The CDR3 runs 15 residues.

This chain uses TRBV19 with TRBJ1-1, with unresolved D. The CDR3 is made up of 13 amino acids. The ends were cut back, 4 bases at V and 6 bases at J, with 12 bases in the middle. Germline V gene sequence: CDR1 LNHDA, CDR2 SQIVND (reference sequence). The CDR3 sequence: CASSTTSRAEAFF. CDR3 nucleotides: TGTGCCAGTAGTACCACATCGAGGGCTGAAGCTTTCTTT.

The gene calls are TRBV7-2 and TRBJ1-1, with D possibly being TRBD1 (5 bases). The germline V gene encodes CDR1 SGHTA and CDR2 FQGNSA. The CDR3 has 15 amino acids. V lost 7 bases and J 5 bases, leaving 20 bases between the germline ends. CDR3: CASNLVGGPLTEAFF. The CDR3 DNA sequence: TGTGCCAGCAACCTAGTCGGGGGTCCCCTGACTGAAGCTTTCTTT.

The rearrangement uses TRBV7-9 and TRBJ1-1; no reliable D call. V was trimmed by 2 bases and J by 2 bases, leaving 6 bases between them. CDR1 SEHNR and CDR2 FQNEAQ come from the germline V gene (reference sequence). The CDR3 is made up of 13 amino acids. CDR3 sequence reads: CASSLTQNTEAFF. CDR3 bases: TGTGCCAGCAGCTTAACACAAAACACTGAAGCTTTCTTT.